These T cell receptor beta chains were read from a single sample in a study of blood T cell repertoires in COVID-19. Here immunoSEQ multiplex PCR was the method, and the copy in TCRdb shows in-frame clones only, minus some. The sample shows 200,000 to 250,000 clones, 82% of them seen only once. The sequenced material came from peripheral blood. These TCRs come from a woman of 80 years or more with COVID-19, enrolled during active disease. The CDR3 runs from the conserved cysteine through the conserved F or W. D genes are given only for firm matches. The size field is filled for only some rows; it gives once, few, many or a size class.

d_call j_call clone_size v_call cdr3_nt cdr3_aa
TRBD1 TRBJ2-5 . TRBV9 TGTGCCAGCAGCGCAGGACAGGGGATCCCGGTGGAGACCCAGTACTTC CASSAGQGIPVETQYF
TRBD1 TRBJ2-7 . TRBV2 TGTGCCAGCAGTCCCTGGCTGGGACAGGGCGGATCTGAGACCTTGGAGCAGTACTTC CASSPWLGQGGSETLEQYF
TRBD2 TRBJ2-5 . TRBV7-3 TGTGCCAGCAGCTTAGGTGGCGGGAGCAGAGAGACCCAGTACTTC CASSLGGGSRETQYF
. TRBJ2-1 . TRBV5-1 TGCGCCAGCAGCTTGGCGGGGAGCTCCTACAATGAGCAGTTCTTC CASSLAGSSYNEQFF
TRBD2 TRBJ2-1 once TRBV10-3 TGTGCCATCAGGGGACTAGCGGGGGAATACAATGAGCAGTTCTTC CAIRGLAGEYNEQFF
TRBD2 TRBJ2-1 . TRBV11-2 TGTGCCAGCAGCTTAGGGCTAGCGGGAGAGCAGTTCTTC CASSLGLAGEQFF
. TRBJ1-5 . TRBV19 TGTGCCAGTAGGGCGCAGGGACTTAGCAATCAGCCCCAGCATTTT CASRAQGLSNQPQHF
TRBD1 TRBJ2-1 . TRBV5-1 TGCGCCAGCAGCTCTACAGGGGGTACCAATGAGCAGTTCTTC CASSSTGGTNEQFF
. TRBJ1-5 . TRBV6-2/TRBV6-3 TGTGCCAGCAGTAAGTGGGGCGGCAATCAGCCCCAGCATTTT CASSKWGGNQPQHF
TRBD2 TRBJ2-3 . TRBV24-1 TGTGCCACCAGTGGTCCGAGTCCTCCCCGGGGGGACACAGATACGCAGTATTTT CATSGPSPPRGDTDTQYF
TRBD1 TRBJ1-4 . TRBV7-9 TGTGCCAGCAGCTTAACGGGACAGGGAGAAAAACTGTTTTTT CASSLTGQGEKLFF
. TRBJ2-5 . TRBV5-1 TGCGCCAGCAGCTCGCCAGGGGGGGAGACCCAGTACTTC CASSSPGGETQYF
. TRBJ2-5 . TRBV18 TGTGCCAGCTCAACGGAGAGGGCTAAGGAGACCCAGTACTTC CASSTERAKETQYF
. TRBJ1-5 . TRBV27 TGTGCCAGCAGGGGAGGAACGAGGGATCAGCCCCAGCATTTT CASRGGTRDQPQHF
TRBD1 TRBJ2-5 . TRBV6-5 TGTGCCAGCAGTTACACAGGGGGCCAAGAGACCCAGTACTTC CASSYTGGQETQYF
TRBD1 TRBJ2-2 . TRBV10-2 TGCGCCAGCAAGCTGGACAGGGCAAACACCGGGGAGCTGTTTTTT CASKLDRANTGELFF
TRBD1 TRBJ2-1 . TRBV7-8 TGTGCCAGCAGCGCCCGGGACAGCCCCTACAATGAGCAGTTCTTC CASSARDSPYNEQFF
TRBD2 TRBJ2-3 . TRBV6-2/TRBV6-3 TGTGCCAGCAGTTCGGCTAGCGGGAGGACTCTAGATACGCAGTATTTT CASSSASGRTLDTQYF
. TRBJ1-5 . TRBV28 TGTGCCAGCAGTTTCTCTCTCTGGGGAGGGGATCAGCCCCAGCATTTT CASSFSLWGGDQPQHF
TRBD1 TRBJ1-5 . TRBV9 TGTGCCAGCAGCGTGGGACAGGGGAATCAGCCCCAGCATTTT CASSVGQGNQPQHF
TRBD2 TRBJ2-2 few TRBV28 TGTGCCAGCAGCGTCCCGGGACTAGCGGGATCCACCGGGGAGCTGTTTTTT CASSVPGLAGSTGELFF
. TRBJ2-5 once TRBV5-1 TGCGCCAGCAGCTTGGCGGGGAGTAGTGCCCAGTACTTC CASSLAGSSAQYF
. TRBJ1-6 . TRBV6-5 TGTGCCAGCAGTTACAGGACACAAGGTTCACCCCTCTACTTT CASSYRTQGSPLYF
. TRBJ1-2 . TRBV27 TGTGCCAGCAGGGGTACAGAGAATTATGGCTACACCTTC CASRGTENYGYTF
. TRBJ2-2 . TRBV2 TGTGCCAGCAGGCTTGACTCCGGGGAGCTGTTTTTT CASRLDSGELFF
. TRBJ2-1 . TRBV6-5 TGTGCCAGCAGTTACCGGGGAAGCAATGAGCAGTTCTTC CASSYRGSNEQFF
. TRBJ2-1 . TRBV18 TGTGCCAGCTCATCCAGGGCTCCCTCGCGGAATGAGCAGTTCTTC CASSSRAPSRNEQFF
TRBD2 TRBJ2-1 . TRBV28 TGTGCCAGCCGCCTGAGCGGGAGCGTTAATGAGCAGTTCTTC CASRLSGSVNEQFF
. TRBJ1-5 . TRBV27 TGTGCCAGCAGTTCTGGCAATAGCAATCAGCCCCAGCATTTT CASSSGNSNQPQHF
. TRBJ1-1 . TRBV2 TGTGCCAGCGTAACCGTTGCGAAGACTGAAGCTTTCTTT CASVTVAKTEAFF
. TRBJ1-1 . TRBV6-5 TGTGCCAGCAGGTTGAACGGACAGACGAACACTGAAGCTTTCTTT CASRLNGQTNTEAFF
TRBD1 TRBJ1-1 . TRBV11-2 TGTGCCAGCAGCCTTAGATGGGGTCTGGACAGGGAGAACACTGAAGCTTTCTTT CASSLRWGLDRENTEAFF
TRBD1 TRBJ2-1 . TRBV24-1 TGTGCCACCAGTGAATTCGGGACAGGGAAGGGCAATGAGCAGTTCTTC CATSEFGTGKGNEQFF